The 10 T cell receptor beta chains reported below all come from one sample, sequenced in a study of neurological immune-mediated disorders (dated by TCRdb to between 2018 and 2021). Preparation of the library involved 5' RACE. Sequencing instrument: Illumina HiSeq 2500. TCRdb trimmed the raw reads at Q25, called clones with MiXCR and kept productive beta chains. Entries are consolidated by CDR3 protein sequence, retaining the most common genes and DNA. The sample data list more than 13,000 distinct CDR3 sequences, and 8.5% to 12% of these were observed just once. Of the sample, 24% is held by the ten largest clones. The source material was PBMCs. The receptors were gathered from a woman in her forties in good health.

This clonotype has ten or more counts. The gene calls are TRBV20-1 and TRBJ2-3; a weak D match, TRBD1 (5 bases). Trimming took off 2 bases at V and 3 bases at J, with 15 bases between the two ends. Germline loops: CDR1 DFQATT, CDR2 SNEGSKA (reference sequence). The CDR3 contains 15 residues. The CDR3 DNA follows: TGCAGTGCTAGAACTGCAGGGTATGGGACAGATACGCAGTATTTT. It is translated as CSARTAGYGTDTQYF.

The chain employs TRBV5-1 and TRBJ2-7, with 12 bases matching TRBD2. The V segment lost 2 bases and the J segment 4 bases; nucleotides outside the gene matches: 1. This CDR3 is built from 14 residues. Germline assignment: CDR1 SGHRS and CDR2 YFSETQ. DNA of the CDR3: TGCGCCAGCAGCTTCGGGACTAGCGGGTACGAGCAGTACTTC. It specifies CASSFGTSGYEQYF.

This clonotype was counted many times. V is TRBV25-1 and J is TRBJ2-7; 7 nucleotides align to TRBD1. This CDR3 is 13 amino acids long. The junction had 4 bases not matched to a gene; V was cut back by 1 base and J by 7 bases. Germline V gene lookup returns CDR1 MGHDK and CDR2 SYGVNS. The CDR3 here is CASSESAGGEQYF. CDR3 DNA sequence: TGTGCCAGCAGTGAATCCGCAGGGGGTGAGCAGTACTTC.

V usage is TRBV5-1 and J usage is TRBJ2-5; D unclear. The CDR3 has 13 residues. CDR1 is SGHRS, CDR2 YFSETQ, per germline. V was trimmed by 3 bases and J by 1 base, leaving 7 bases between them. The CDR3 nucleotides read TGCGCCAGCAGCTCCCGTGGCCAAGAGACCCAGTACTTC. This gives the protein CASSSRGQETQYF.

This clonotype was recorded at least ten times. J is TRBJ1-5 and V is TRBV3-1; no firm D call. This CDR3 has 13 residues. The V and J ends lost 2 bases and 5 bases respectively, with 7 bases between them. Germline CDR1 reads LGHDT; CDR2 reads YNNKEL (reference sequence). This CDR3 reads CASSQFPDQPQHF. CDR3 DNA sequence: TGTGCCAGCAGCCAATTTCCCGATCAGCCCCAGCATTTT.

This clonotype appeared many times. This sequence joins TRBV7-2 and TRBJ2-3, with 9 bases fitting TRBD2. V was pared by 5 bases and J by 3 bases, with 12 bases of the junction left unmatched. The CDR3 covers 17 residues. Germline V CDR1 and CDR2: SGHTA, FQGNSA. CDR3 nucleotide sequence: TGTGCCAGCAGCCCCCACCGTCTTAGCGGGAGTACAGATACGCAGTATTTT. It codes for CASSPHRLSGSTDTQYF.

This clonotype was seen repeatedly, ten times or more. CDR3 region: CASSLGGVQETQYF. CDR3 coding DNA: TGTGCCAGCAGCTTAGGAGGGGTCCAAGAGACCCAGTACTTC. J is TRBJ2-5 and V is TRBV7-8, with D possibly being TRBD1 or TRBD2 (5 bases each). Trimming cost V 1 base and J 1 base, with 7 bases left between them. Looked up from germline, CDR1 is SGHVS and CDR2 is FQNEAQ. CDR3 length: 14 amino acids.

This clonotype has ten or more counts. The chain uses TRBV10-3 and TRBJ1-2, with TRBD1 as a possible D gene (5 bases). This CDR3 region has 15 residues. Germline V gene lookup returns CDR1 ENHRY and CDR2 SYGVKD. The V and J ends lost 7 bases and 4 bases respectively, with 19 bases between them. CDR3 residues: CAITAGPGESYGYTF. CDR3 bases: TGTGCCATCACCGCAGGACCGGGGGAAAGCTATGGCTACACCTTC.

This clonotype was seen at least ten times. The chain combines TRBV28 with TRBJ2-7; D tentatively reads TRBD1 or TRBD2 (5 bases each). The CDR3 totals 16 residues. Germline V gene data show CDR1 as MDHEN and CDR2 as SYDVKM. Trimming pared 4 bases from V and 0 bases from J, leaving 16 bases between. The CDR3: CASSSIGRDSSYEQYF. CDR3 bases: TGTGCCAGCAGTTCTATTGGGAGAGACAGCTCCTACGAGCAGTACTTC. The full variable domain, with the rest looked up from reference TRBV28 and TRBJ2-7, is DVKVTQSSRYLVKRTGEKVFLECVQDMDHENMFWYRQDPGLGLRLIYFSYDVKMKEKGDIPEGYSVSREKKERFSLILESASTNQTSMYLCASSSIGRDSSYEQYFGPGTRLTVT.

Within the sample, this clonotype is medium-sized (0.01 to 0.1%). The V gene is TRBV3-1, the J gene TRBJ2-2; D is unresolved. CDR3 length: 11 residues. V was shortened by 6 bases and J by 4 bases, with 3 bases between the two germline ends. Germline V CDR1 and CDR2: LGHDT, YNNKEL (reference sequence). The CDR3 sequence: CASRSTGELFF. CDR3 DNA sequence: TGTGCCAGCAGAAGCACCGGGGAGCTGTTTTTT.